The rows below give T cell receptor beta chains drawn from one sample of a study of spatial heterogeneity in lung cancer. TCRdb reprocessed the 5' RACE reads via MiXCR and lists one record per CDR3 protein. The repertoire holds more than 65,000 distinct CDR3 sequences, with over 10% as singletons. This sample comprised PBMCs, obtained at surgery. The receptors originated from a male donor with early-stage non-small cell lung cancer. The CDR3 runs from the conserved cysteine through the conserved F or W. The D gene is left open where the match is weak. A clone size is listed for some rows: how often the clone was seen (once, few, many), or a class if it is expanded.

D gene: NA; V gene: TRBV29-1; J gene: TRBJ2-1; clone size: many; CDR3 length: 11; CDR3 DNA: TGCAGCGTTCAAAGGGGCAATGAGCAGTTCTTC; CDR3 protein: CSVQRGNEQFF
D gene: NA; V gene: TRBV12-3/TRBV12-4; J gene: TRBJ1-6; clone size: few; CDR3 length: 16; CDR3 DNA: TGTGCCAGCAGACCTTTAACCGGGCCAAGGAATTCACCCCTCCACTTT; CDR3 protein: CASRPLTGPRNSPLHF
D gene: TRBD1; V gene: TRBV29-1; J gene: TRBJ1-2; clone size: few; CDR3 length: 16; CDR3 DNA: TGCAGCGTTGATACGACCGGACAGGGCTTAAACTATGGCTACACCTTC; CDR3 protein: CSVDTTGQGLNYGYTF
D gene: NA; V gene: TRBV7-7; J gene: TRBJ2-5; clone size: few; CDR3 length: 12; CDR3 DNA: TGTGCCAGCAGCTCGGTACAAGAGACCCAGTACTTC; CDR3 protein: CASSSVQETQYF
D gene: NA; V gene: TRBV29-1; J gene: TRBJ2-7; clone size: many; CDR3 length: 13; CDR3 DNA: TGCAGCGTTGTGTCAGGTATCTCCTACGAGCAGTACTTC; CDR3 protein: CSVVSGISYEQYF
D gene: TRBD1; V gene: TRBV19; J gene: TRBJ2-7; clone size: NA; CDR3 length: 14; CDR3 DNA: TGTGCCAGTAGTTCGGCAGGGGGCGGGTACGAGCAGTACTTC; CDR3 protein: CASSSAGGGYEQYF
D gene: NA; V gene: TRBV20-1; J gene: TRBJ2-1; clone size: few; CDR3 length: 13; CDR3 DNA: TGCAGTGCTAGAGCGGGACATCACAATGAGCAGTTCTTC; CDR3 protein: CSARAGHHNEQFF
D gene: NA; V gene: TRBV11-2; J gene: TRBJ2-1; clone size: NA; CDR3 length: 14; CDR3 DNA: TGTGCCAGCAGCTTAGTAGCCCACTACAATGAGCAGTTCTTC; CDR3 protein: CASSLVAHYNEQFF
D gene: TRBD1; V gene: TRBV7-3; J gene: TRBJ2-5; clone size: NA; CDR3 length: 15; CDR3 DNA: TGTGCCAGCAGCTCCGGGACAGGGATGGAAGAGACCCAGTACTTC; CDR3 protein: CASSSGTGMEETQYF
D gene: NA; V gene: TRBV5-1; J gene: TRBJ2-1; clone size: NA; CDR3 length: 14; CDR3 DNA: TGCGCCAGCGGGGACACGAGCTCCTACAATGAGCAGTTCTTC; CDR3 protein: CASGDTSSYNEQFF
D gene: NA; V gene: TRBV30; J gene: TRBJ1-1; clone size: NA; CDR3 length: 12; CDR3 DNA: TGTGCCTGGAGTGAAGTGAACACTGAAGCTTTCTTT; CDR3 protein: CAWSEVNTEAFF
D gene: TRBD1; V gene: TRBV29-1; J gene: TRBJ1-1; clone size: few; CDR3 length: 14; CDR3 DNA: TGCAGCGTTCAAAGAACAGGGGCGAACACTGAAGCTTTCTTT; CDR3 protein: CSVQRTGANTEAFF
D gene: NA; V gene: TRBV12-3/TRBV12-4; J gene: TRBJ1-1; clone size: NA; CDR3 length: 11; CDR3 DNA: TGTGCCAGTGGGGGCGACACTGAAGCTTTCTTT; CDR3 protein: CASGGDTEAFF
D gene: NA; V gene: TRBV27; J gene: TRBJ1-1; clone size: few; CDR3 length: 14; CDR3 DNA: TGTGCCAGCAGTTTAATGGGAGATGGGACTGAAGCTTTCTTT; CDR3 protein: CASSLMGDGTEAFF
D gene: TRBD2; V gene: TRBV7-2; J gene: TRBJ2-1; clone size: NA; CDR3 length: 16; CDR3 DNA: TGTGCCAGCAGCTTAAGCGCTAGCGGGCTTTACAATGAGCAGTTCTTC; CDR3 protein: CASSLSASGLYNEQFF
D gene: TRBD1; V gene: TRBV27; J gene: TRBJ2-7; clone size: few; CDR3 length: 11; CDR3 DNA: TGTGCCAGCAGTGAGCCGGGACAGTTGCACTTC; CDR3 protein: CASSEPGQLHF
D gene: NA; V gene: TRBV7-8; J gene: TRBJ1-6; clone size: NA; CDR3 length: 14; CDR3 DNA: TGTGCCAGCAGCTTAGCAGGGAACGATTCACCCCTCCACTTT; CDR3 protein: CASSLAGNDSPLHF
D gene: TRBD1; V gene: TRBV29-1; J gene: TRBJ1-1; clone size: NA; CDR3 length: 13; CDR3 DNA: TGCAGCGTTGATGGGACAGAGAACACTGAAGCTTTCTTT; CDR3 protein: CSVDGTENTEAFF
D gene: NA; V gene: TRBV6-2/TRBV6-3; J gene: TRBJ1-2; clone size: NA; CDR3 length: 13; CDR3 DNA: TGTGCCAGCAGTTACTCGTCAGGGCTGGGCTACACCTTC; CDR3 protein: CASSYSSGLGYTF
D gene: NA; V gene: TRBV25-1; J gene: TRBJ2-7; clone size: NA; CDR3 length: 15; CDR3 DNA: TGTGCCAGCAGTCCCCTAGGAGGCAATCTCTACGAGCAGTACTTC; CDR3 protein: CASSPLGGNLYEQYF
D gene: NA; V gene: TRBV6-5; J gene: TRBJ2-5; clone size: NA; CDR3 length: 13; CDR3 DNA: TGTGCCAGCAGTTCTCCGGGGGTGAAGACCCAGTACTTC; CDR3 protein: CASSSPGVKTQYF
D gene: TRBD1; V gene: TRBV27; J gene: TRBJ2-5; clone size: many; CDR3 length: 13; CDR3 DNA: TGTGCCAGCAGTTTAGACAGGGAAGAGACCCAGTACTTC; CDR3 protein: CASSLDREETQYF
D gene: NA; V gene: TRBV6-1; J gene: TRBJ1-2; clone size: NA; CDR3 length: 15; CDR3 DNA: TGTGCCAGCAGTGAGGAACGCCCCGCTAACTATGGCTACACCTTC; CDR3 protein: CASSEERPANYGYTF
D gene: TRBD2; V gene: TRBV6-1; J gene: TRBJ2-3; clone size: NA; CDR3 length: 15; CDR3 DNA: TGTGCCAGCACCCCGACTAGCGGGAGCACAGATACGCAGTATTTT; CDR3 protein: CASTPTSGSTDTQYF
D gene: TRBD1; V gene: TRBV10-3; J gene: TRBJ1-4; clone size: NA; CDR3 length: 13; CDR3 DNA: TGTGCCATCAGCCGGGACAGGGAAGAAAAACTGTTTTTT; CDR3 protein: CAISRDREEKLFF
D gene: NA; V gene: TRBV5-6; J gene: TRBJ2-7; clone size: NA; CDR3 length: 14; CDR3 DNA: TGTGCCAGCAGCAGAGGACCGGGGATGCGGGAGCAGTACTTC; CDR3 protein: CASSRGPGMREQYF
D gene: TRBD1; V gene: TRBV20-1; J gene: TRBJ1-1; clone size: many; CDR3 length: 13; CDR3 DNA: TGCAGTGCTAGGGGGGACAGGGCCACTGAAGCTTTCTTT; CDR3 protein: CSARGDRATEAFF
D gene: NA; V gene: TRBV29-1; J gene: TRBJ1-1; clone size: few; CDR3 length: 13; CDR3 DNA: TGCAGCGCTGATACGTGGGGGGCAGCTGAAGCTTTCTTT; CDR3 protein: CSADTWGAAEAFF
D gene: NA; V gene: TRBV10-2; J gene: TRBJ2-3; clone size: NA; CDR3 length: 16; CDR3 DNA: TGCGCCAGCAGTGAGTCGGACGCAACGGCCACAGATACGCAGTATTTT; CDR3 protein: CASSESDATATDTQYF
D gene: NA; V gene: TRBV19; J gene: TRBJ1-1; clone size: few; CDR3 length: 14; CDR3 DNA: TGTGCCAGTAGTCCCCGGGCCGGGGGAGGTGAAGCTTTCTTT; CDR3 protein: CASSPRAGGGEAFF
D gene: TRBD1; V gene: TRBV3-1; J gene: TRBJ2-7; clone size: NA; CDR3 length: 14; CDR3 DNA: TGTGCCAGCAGCCAAGAACCGACAGGGGACGAGCAGTACTTC; CDR3 protein: CASSQEPTGDEQYF
D gene: NA; V gene: TRBV11-2; J gene: TRBJ1-1; clone size: NA; CDR3 length: 17; CDR3 DNA: TGTGTCAGCAGCTTAGGAATGGACGTCGGGGTGAACACTGAAGCTTTCTTT; CDR3 protein: CVSSLGMDVGVNTEAFF
D gene: TRBD1; V gene: TRBV24-1; J gene: TRBJ2-1; clone size: many; CDR3 length: 17; CDR3 DNA: TGTGCCACCAGTGATTCAATTCCGGGACAGGGGTATAATGAGCAGTTCTTC; CDR3 protein: CATSDSIPGQGYNEQFF
D gene: NA; V gene: TRBV2; J gene: TRBJ1-3; clone size: many; CDR3 length: 15; CDR3 DNA: TGTGCCAGCATAAACGGACTTAACTCTGGAAACACCATATATTTT; CDR3 protein: CASINGLNSGNTIYF
D gene: NA; V gene: TRBV18; J gene: TRBJ1-1; clone size: NA; CDR3 length: 13; CDR3 DNA: TGTGCCAGCTCGCTCGGTGCGATCACTGAAGCTTTCTTT; CDR3 protein: CASSLGAITEAFF
D gene: TRBD1; V gene: TRBV7-2; J gene: TRBJ2-5; clone size: NA; CDR3 length: 14; CDR3 DNA: TGTGCCAGCAGCTCACGGACAGGCGTAGAGACCCAGTACTTC; CDR3 protein: CASSSRTGVETQYF
D gene: TRBD1; V gene: TRBV5-6; J gene: TRBJ1-2; clone size: NA; CDR3 length: 15; CDR3 DNA: TGTGCCAGCAGCGCGGTGTTGACAGGGTCTGCGGGCTACACCTTC; CDR3 protein: CASSAVLTGSAGYTF
D gene: NA; V gene: TRBV6-5; J gene: TRBJ2-3; clone size: few; CDR3 length: 16; CDR3 DNA: TGTGCCAGCAGTTACGACGCAGAATCTTACACAGATACGCAGTATTTT; CDR3 protein: CASSYDAESYTDTQYF
D gene: NA; V gene: TRBV6-2/TRBV6-3; J gene: TRBJ2-5; clone size: few; CDR3 length: 14; CDR3 DNA: TGTGCCAGCAGTATCCGGGACTACCAAGAGACCCAGTACTTC; CDR3 protein: CASSIRDYQETQYF
D gene: TRBD2; V gene: TRBV5-1; J gene: TRBJ2-5; clone size: NA; CDR3 length: 15; CDR3 DNA: TGCGCCAGCAGCTTTACTGGGAGGGCCCAAGAGACCCAGTACTTC; CDR3 protein: CASSFTGRAQETQYF
D gene: TRBD1; V gene: TRBV7-7; J gene: TRBJ2-5; clone size: NA; CDR3 length: 13; CDR3 DNA: TGTGCCAGCAGCACGGACAGGGGAAAGACCCAGTACTTC; CDR3 protein: CASSTDRGKTQYF